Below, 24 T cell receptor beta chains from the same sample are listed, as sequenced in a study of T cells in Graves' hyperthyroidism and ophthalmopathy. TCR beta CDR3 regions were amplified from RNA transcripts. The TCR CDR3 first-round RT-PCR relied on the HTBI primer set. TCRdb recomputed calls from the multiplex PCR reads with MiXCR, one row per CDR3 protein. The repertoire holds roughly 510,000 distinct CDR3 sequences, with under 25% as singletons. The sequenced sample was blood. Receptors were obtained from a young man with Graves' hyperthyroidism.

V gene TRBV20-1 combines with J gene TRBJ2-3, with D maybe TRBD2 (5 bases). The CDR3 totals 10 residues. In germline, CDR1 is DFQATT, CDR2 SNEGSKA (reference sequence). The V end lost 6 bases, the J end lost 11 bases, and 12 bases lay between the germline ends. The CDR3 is CSATTRGQYF. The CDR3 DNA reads TGCAGTGCAACGACTCGGGGGCAGTATTTT.

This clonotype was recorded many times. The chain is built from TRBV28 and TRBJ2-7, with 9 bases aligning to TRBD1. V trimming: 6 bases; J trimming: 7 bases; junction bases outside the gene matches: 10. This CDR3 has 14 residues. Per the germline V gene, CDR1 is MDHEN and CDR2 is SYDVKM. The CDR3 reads CASRRIQGAGEQYF. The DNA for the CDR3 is TGTGCCAGCAGGCGCATACAGGGGGCAGGAGAGCAGTACTTC.

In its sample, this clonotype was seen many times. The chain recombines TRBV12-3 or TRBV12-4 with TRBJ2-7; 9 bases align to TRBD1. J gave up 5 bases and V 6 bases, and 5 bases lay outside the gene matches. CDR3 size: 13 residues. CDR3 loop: CASRLTGGNEQYF. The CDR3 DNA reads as TGTGCCAGCAGGCTTACAGGGGGCAACGAGCAGTACTTC.

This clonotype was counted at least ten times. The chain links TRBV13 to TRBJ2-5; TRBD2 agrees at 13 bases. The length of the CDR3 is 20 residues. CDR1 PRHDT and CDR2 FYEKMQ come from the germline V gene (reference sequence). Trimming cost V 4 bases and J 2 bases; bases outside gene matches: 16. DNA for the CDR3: TGTGCCAGCAGCTCCTATCGCAGGACTAGCGGGAGAACGATTCAAGAGACCCAGTACTTC. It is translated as CASSSYRRTSGRTIQETQYF.

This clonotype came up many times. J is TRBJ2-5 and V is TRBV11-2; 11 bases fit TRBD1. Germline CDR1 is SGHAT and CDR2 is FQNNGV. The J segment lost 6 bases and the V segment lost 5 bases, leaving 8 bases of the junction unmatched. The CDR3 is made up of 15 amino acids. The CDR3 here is CASSLAGQGAKTQYF. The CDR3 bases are TGTGCCAGCAGCCTAGCCGGACAGGGGGCGAAGACCCAGTACTTC.

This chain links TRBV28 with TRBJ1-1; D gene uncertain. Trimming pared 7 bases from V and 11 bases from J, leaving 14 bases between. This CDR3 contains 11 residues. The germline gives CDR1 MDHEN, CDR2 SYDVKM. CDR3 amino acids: CASTSALLAFF. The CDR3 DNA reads TGTGCCAGCACCTCTGCCTTGCTCGCTTTCTTT.

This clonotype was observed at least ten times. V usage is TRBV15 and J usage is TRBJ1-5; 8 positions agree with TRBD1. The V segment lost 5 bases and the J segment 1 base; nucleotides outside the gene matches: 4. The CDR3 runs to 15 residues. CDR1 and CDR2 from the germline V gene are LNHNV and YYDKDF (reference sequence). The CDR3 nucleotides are TGTGCCACCAGCCCTGACAGGGGAAGCAATCAGCCCCAGCATTTT. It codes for CATSPDRGSNQPQHF. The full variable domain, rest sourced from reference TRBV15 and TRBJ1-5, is DAMVIQNPRYQVTQFGKPVTLSCSQTLNHNVMYWYQQKSSQAPKLLFHYYDKDFNNEADTPDNFQSRRPNTSFCFLDIRSPGLGDTAMYLCATSPDRGSNQPQHFGDGTRLSIL.

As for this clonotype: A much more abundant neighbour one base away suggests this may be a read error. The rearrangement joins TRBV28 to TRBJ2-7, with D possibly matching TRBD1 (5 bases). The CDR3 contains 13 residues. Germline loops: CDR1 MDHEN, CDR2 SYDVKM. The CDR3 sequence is CASSLIDSYEQCF. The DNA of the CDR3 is TGTGCCAGCAGTTTGATCGACAGCTACGAGCAGTGCTTC.

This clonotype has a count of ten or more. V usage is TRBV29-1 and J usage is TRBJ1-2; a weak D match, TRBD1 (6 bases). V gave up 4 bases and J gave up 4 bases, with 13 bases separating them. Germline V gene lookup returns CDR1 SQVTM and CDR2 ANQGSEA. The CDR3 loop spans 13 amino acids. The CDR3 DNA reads TGCAGCGTTGTAGGATCAGGGGCCTATGGCTACACCTTC. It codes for CSVVGSGAYGYTF.

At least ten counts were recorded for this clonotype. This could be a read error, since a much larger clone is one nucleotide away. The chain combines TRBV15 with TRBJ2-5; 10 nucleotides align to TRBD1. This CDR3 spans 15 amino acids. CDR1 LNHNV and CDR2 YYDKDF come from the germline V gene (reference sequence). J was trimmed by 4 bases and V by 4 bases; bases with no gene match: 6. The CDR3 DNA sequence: TGTGCCACCAGCAAAGATCGGACAGGGGGAGAGACCCAGTACTTC. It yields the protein CATSKDRTGGETQYF.

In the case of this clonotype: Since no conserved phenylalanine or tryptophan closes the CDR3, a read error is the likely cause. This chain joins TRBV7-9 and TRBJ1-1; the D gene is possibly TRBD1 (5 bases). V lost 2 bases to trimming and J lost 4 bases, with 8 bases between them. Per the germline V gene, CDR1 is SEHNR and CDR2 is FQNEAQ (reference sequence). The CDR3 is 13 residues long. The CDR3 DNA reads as TGTGCCAGCAGCTTATCCGGGGGCACTGAAGCTTTCCTT. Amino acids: CASSLSGGTEAFL.

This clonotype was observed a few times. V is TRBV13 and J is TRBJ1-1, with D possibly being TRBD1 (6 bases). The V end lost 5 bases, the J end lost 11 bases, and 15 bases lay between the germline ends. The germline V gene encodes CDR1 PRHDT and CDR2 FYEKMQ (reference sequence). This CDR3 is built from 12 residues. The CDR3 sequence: CASSLSGQYAFF. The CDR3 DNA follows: TGTGCCAGCAGCCTATCGGGACAATATGCTTTCTTT.

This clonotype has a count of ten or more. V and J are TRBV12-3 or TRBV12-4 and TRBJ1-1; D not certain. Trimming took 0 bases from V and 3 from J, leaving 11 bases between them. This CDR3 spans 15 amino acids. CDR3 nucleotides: TGTGCCAGCAGTTTAGCGCAAGGTTCCTACACTGAAGCTTTCTTT. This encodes CASSLAQGSYTEAFF.

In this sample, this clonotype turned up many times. CDR3 nucleotides: TGTGCCAGCAGTAACTCCTACGAGCAGTACTTC. It translates to CASSNSYEQYF. The chain employs TRBV28 and TRBJ2-7, with unresolved D. This CDR3 is built from 11 residues. Trimming removed 5 bases at V and 0 bases at J, with 2 bases between. Germline V lookup: CDR1 MDHEN, CDR2 SYDVKM. Full variable domain (rest looked up from reference TRBV28 and TRBJ2-7): DVKVTQSSRYLVKRTGEKVFLECVQDMDHENMFWYRQDPGLGLRLIYFSYDVKMKEKGDIPEGYSVSREKKERFSLILESASTNQTSMYLCASSNSYEQYFGPGTRLTVT.

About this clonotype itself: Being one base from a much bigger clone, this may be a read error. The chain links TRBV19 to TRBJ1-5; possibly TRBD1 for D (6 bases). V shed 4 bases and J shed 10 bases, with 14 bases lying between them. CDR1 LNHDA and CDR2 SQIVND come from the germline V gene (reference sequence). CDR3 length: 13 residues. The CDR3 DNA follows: TGTGCCAGTAGTAAACAGGGAGGCCATCCCCAGCATTTT. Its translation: CASSKQGGHPQHF. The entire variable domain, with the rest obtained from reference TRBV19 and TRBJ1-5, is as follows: DGGITQSPKYLFRKEGQNVTLSCEQNLNHDAMYWYRQDPGQGLRLIYYSQIVNDFQKGDIAEGYSVSREKKESFPLTVTSAQKNPTAFYLCASSKQGGHPQHFGDGTRLSIL.

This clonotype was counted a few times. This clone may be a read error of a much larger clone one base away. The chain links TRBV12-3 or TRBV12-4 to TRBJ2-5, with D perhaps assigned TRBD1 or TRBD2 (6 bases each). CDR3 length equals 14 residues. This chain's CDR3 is CASSLRGRGETKYF. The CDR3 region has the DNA TGTGCCAGCAGTTTACGGGGGCGAGGGGAGACCAAGTACTTC.

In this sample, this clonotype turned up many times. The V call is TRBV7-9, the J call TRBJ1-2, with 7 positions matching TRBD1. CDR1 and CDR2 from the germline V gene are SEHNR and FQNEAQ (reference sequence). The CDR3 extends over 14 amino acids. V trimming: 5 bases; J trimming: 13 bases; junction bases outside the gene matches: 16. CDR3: CASSQTAGQSGRTF. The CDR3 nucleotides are TGTGCCAGCAGCCAAACCGCGGGACAGAGTGGCCGCACCTTC.

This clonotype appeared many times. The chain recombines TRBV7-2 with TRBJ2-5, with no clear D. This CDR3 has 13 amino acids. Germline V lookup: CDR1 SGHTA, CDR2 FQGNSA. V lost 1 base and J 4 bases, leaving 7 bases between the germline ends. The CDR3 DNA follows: TGTGCCAGCAGCTTAGGAAGACTAGAGACCCAGTACTTC. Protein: CASSLGRLETQYF.

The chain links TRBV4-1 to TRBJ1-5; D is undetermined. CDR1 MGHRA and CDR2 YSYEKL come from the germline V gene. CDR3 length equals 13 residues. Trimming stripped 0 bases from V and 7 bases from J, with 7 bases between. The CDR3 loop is CASSQDLYQPQHF. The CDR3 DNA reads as TGCGCCAGCAGCCAAGATCTTTACCAGCCCCAGCATTTT.

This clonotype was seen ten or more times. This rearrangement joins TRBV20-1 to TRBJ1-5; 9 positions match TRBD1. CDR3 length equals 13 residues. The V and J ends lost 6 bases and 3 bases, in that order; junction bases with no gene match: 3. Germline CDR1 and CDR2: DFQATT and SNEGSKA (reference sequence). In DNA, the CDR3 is TGCAGTGCGCGGACAGGGGCCAATCAGCCCCAGCATTTT. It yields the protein CSARTGANQPQHF.

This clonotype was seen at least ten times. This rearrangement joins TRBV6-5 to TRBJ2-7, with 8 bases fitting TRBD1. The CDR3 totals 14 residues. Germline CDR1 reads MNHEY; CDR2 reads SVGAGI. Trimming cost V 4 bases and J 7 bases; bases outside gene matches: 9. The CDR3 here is CASSSETGVGEQYF. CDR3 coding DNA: TGTGCCAGCAGTTCGGAGACAGGGGTTGGGGAGCAGTACTTC.

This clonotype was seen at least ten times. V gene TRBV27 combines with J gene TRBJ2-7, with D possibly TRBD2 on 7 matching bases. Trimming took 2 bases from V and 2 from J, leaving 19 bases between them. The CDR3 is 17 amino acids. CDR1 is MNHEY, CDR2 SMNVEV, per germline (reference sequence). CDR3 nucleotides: TGTGCCAGCAGTTTAAGTGGTGCGGGGGCCTATCCCTACGAGCAGTACTTC. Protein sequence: CASSLSGAGAYPYEQYF.

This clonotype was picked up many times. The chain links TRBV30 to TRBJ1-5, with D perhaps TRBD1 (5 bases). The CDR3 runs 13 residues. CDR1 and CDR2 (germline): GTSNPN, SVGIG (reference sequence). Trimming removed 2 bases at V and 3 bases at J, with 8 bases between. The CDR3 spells CAWSWGPNQPQHF. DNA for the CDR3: TGTGCCTGGAGTTGGGGCCCCAATCAGCCCCAGCATTTT.

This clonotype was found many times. The CDR3 is CASGPDSMNTEAFF. CDR3 in DNA: TGTGCTAGTGGTCCTGACAGCATGAACACTGAAGCTTTCTTT. V is TRBV12-5 and J is TRBJ1-1, with a tentative D call TRBD1 (5 bases). V was pared by 5 bases and J by 0 bases, with 10 bases between. The CDR3 loop spans 14 amino acids. CDR1 is LGHNT, CDR2 FRNRAP, per germline.